The rows below give T cell receptor beta chains drawn from one sample of a study of cytomegalovirus exposure and HLA in healthy donors. Assay used: immunoSEQ multiplex PCR; TCRdb lists only in-frame clones, some missing. Its table records 60,000 to 70,000 clones. Sequencing was carried out using PBMCs. These receptors were obtained from a boy between 10 and 17 years old in good health and CMV-seronegative. The CDR3 runs from the conserved cysteine through the conserved F or W. The order of the fields is J gene, D gene, V gene, CDR3 length, CDR3 DNA, CDR3 protein. A D gene is named only where the DNA matches it firmly.

j_call: TRBJ1-1
d_call: NA
v_call: TRBV18
cdr3_length: 14
cdr3_nt: TGTGCCAGCTCACTTGAGAGATGGGGGGCTGAAGCTTTCTTT
cdr3_aa: CASSLERWGAEAFF

j_call: TRBJ2-5
d_call: NA
v_call: TRBV7-9
cdr3_length: 15
cdr3_nt: TGTGCCAGCAGTCGCGAGGGAGGGGGTCGCGAGACCCAGTACTTC
cdr3_aa: CASSREGGGRETQYF

j_call: TRBJ2-2
d_call: TRBD2
v_call: TRBV9
cdr3_length: 15
cdr3_nt: TGTGCCAGCAGCGTAGAGTCTAGCGGGACCGGGGAGCTGTTTTTT
cdr3_aa: CASSVESSGTGELFF

j_call: TRBJ2-3
d_call: TRBD1
v_call: TRBV25-1
cdr3_length: 17
cdr3_nt: TGTGCCAGCAGTGAGGGGCTCCGGGACAGCTTTTCGGATACGCAGTATTTT
cdr3_aa: CASSEGLRDSFSDTQYF

j_call: TRBJ2-2
d_call: NA
v_call: TRBV9
cdr3_length: 15
cdr3_nt: TGTGCCAGCAAGCTAGGGGCCTCGAACACCGGGGAGCTGTTTTTT
cdr3_aa: CASKLGASNTGELFF

j_call: TRBJ2-7
d_call: NA
v_call: TRBV7-6
cdr3_length: 15
cdr3_nt: TGTGCCAGCAGCTTAGATGGTAACAGGGAGTACGAGCAGTACTTC
cdr3_aa: CASSLDGNREYEQYF

j_call: TRBJ2-4
d_call: TRBD2
v_call: TRBV4-3
cdr3_length: 16
cdr3_nt: TGCGCCAGCAGCCCCGGGACTAGCGGGACCAAAAACATTCAGTACTTC
cdr3_aa: CASSPGTSGTKNIQYF

j_call: TRBJ2-7
d_call: NA
v_call: TRBV7-9
cdr3_length: 15
cdr3_nt: TGTGCCAGCAGCGCCCGAGGAGCAGGGACATACGAGCAGTACTTC
cdr3_aa: CASSARGAGTYEQYF

j_call: TRBJ1-5
d_call: NA
v_call: TRBV5-6
cdr3_length: 17
cdr3_nt: TGTGCCAGCAGCTTGAAACCGGGATTTGTCGGCAATCAGCCCCAGCATTTT
cdr3_aa: CASSLKPGFVGNQPQHF

j_call: TRBJ2-5
d_call: NA
v_call: TRBV18
cdr3_length: 13
cdr3_nt: TGTGCCAGCTCACCACGCCCCAGGGAGACCCAGTACTTC
cdr3_aa: CASSPRPRETQYF

j_call: TRBJ1-6
d_call: NA
v_call: TRBV6-1
cdr3_length: 13
cdr3_nt: TGTGCCAGTCACAGGGTAACGGTCTCACCCCTCCACTTT
cdr3_aa: CASHRVTVSPLHF

j_call: TRBJ2-2
d_call: TRBD1
v_call: TRBV11-2
cdr3_length: 16
cdr3_nt: TGTGCCAGCAGCTCAAGACAGGGGGCCGAAGCCGGGGAGCTGTTTTTT
cdr3_aa: CASSSRQGAEAGELFF

j_call: TRBJ2-6
d_call: TRBD2
v_call: TRBV19
cdr3_length: 22
cdr3_nt: TGTGCCAGTAGTAACAGGGCGGGAGCTAGCGGGAGGGCCAAGTCTGGGGCCAACGTCCTGACTTTC
cdr3_aa: CASSNRAGASGRAKSGANVLTF

j_call: TRBJ2-7
d_call: TRBD1
v_call: TRBV15
cdr3_length: 16
cdr3_nt: TGTGCCACCAGCAGCCGACCCCTGACAGGGACCTACGAGCAGTACTTC
cdr3_aa: CATSSRPLTGTYEQYF

j_call: TRBJ1-2
d_call: TRBD1
v_call: TRBV7-9
cdr3_length: 13
cdr3_nt: TGTGCCAGCAGCTTGGGGACAGGGAACGGCTACACCTTC
cdr3_aa: CASSLGTGNGYTF

j_call: TRBJ2-3
d_call: TRBD2
v_call: TRBV11-2
cdr3_length: 15
cdr3_nt: TGTGCCAGCAGCCTTAGCGGGGGGGACAAAGATACGCAGTATTTT
cdr3_aa: CASSLSGGDKDTQYF

j_call: TRBJ1-4
d_call: NA
v_call: TRBV25-1
cdr3_length: 15
cdr3_nt: TGTGCCAGCAGTGAATATGGCCAGGGTCATGAAAAACTGTTTTTT
cdr3_aa: CASSEYGQGHEKLFF